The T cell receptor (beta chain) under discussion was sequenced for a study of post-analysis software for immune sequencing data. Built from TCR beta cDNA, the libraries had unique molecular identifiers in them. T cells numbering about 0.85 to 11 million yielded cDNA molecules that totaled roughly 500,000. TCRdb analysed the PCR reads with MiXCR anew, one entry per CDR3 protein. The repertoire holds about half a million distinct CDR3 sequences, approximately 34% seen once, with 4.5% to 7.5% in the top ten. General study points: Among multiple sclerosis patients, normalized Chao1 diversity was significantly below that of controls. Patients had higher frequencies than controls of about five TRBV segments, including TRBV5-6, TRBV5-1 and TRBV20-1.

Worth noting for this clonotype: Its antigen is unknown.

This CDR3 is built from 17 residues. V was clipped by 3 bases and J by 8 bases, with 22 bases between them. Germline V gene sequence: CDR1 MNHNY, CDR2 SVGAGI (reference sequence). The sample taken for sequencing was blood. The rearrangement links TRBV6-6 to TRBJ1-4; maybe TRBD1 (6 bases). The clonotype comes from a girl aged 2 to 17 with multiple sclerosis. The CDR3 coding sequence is TGTGCCAGCAGTTATCCTCGGTCGGTCAGGGGAGAAGAAAAACTGTTTTTT. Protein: CASSYPRSVRGEEKLFF.